These T cell receptor beta chains were read from a single sample in a study of T cells in Graves' hyperthyroidism and ophthalmopathy. From the multiplex PCR reads, TCRdb called clonotypes with MiXCR, one entry per CDR3 protein. The data show a few hundred thousand distinct CDR3 sequences, about 20% seen once. The sample comprised blood. These receptors originate from a young man with Graves' ophthalmopathy. Each CDR3 is given with its conserved first and last residue. The order of the fields is J gene, clone size, V gene, D gene, CDR3 protein, CDR3 DNA. D genes are given only for firm matches. Size tells how often a clone was seen (once, few, many) or the class of an expanded clone, and some rows leave it out.

J: TRBJ2-1; size: .; V: TRBV2; D: .; CDR3: CASRKSNEQFF; DNA: TGTGCCAGCAGGAAAAGCAATGAGCAGTTCTTC
J: TRBJ2-5; size: .; V: TRBV29-1; D: .; CDR3: CSVVEGRETQYF; DNA: TGCAGCGTTGTGGAGGGCCGGGAGACCCAGTACTTC
J: TRBJ1-1; size: .; V: TRBV11-1; D: TRBD1; CDR3: CASSADRGQAFF; DNA: TGTGCCAGCAGCGCGGACAGGGGGCAAGCTTTCTTT
J: TRBJ2-7; size: .; V: TRBV6-1; D: .; CDR3: CASTRQGNEQYF; DNA: TGTGCCAGTACCCGCCAGGGTAACGAGCAGTACTTC
J: TRBJ2-6; size: .; V: TRBV27; D: .; CDR3: CASSLGARSRGANVLTF; DNA: TGTGCCAGCAGCCTAGGGGCTAGGTCTCGCGGGGCCAACGTCCTGACTTTC
J: TRBJ2-2; size: few; V: TRBV20-1; D: .; CDR3: CSASLYEAPNTGELFF; DNA: TGCAGTGCTAGTCTGTATGAGGCCCCGAACACCGGGGAGCTGTTTTTT
J: TRBJ1-1; size: .; V: TRBV14; D: .; CDR3: CASSQGGTAAFF; DNA: TGTGCCAGCAGCCAGGGGGGCACTGCAGCTTTCTTT
J: TRBJ2-3; size: .; V: TRBV27; D: TRBD1; CDR3: CASSAATGPFATQYF; DNA: TGTGCCAGCAGTGCCGCGACAGGGCCCTTTGCTACGCAGTATTTT
J: TRBJ1-2; size: .; V: TRBV12-5; D: TRBD1; CDR3: CASGLARQGGYGYTF; DNA: TGTGCTAGTGGTTTGGCCAGACAGGGAGGCTATGGCTACACCTTC
J: TRBJ2-7; size: many; V: TRBV5-1; D: .; CDR3: CASSQVPRGEQYF; DNA: TGCGCCAGCAGTCAAGTCCCCAGAGGCGAGCAGTACTTC
J: TRBJ2-2; size: few; V: TRBV30; D: .; CDR3: CAWRGDTGELFF; DNA: TGTGCCTGGAGAGGTGACACCGGGGAGCTGTTTTTT
J: TRBJ2-3; size: many; V: TRBV11-3; D: TRBD2; CDR3: CASSLTGLAVTDTQYF; DNA: TGTGCCAGCAGCCTCACAGGACTAGCGGTCACAGATACGCAGTATTTT
J: TRBJ2-1; size: .; V: TRBV5-1; D: .; CDR3: CASSFLSYNEQFF; DNA: TGTGCCAGCAGCTTTCTCTCCTACAATGAGCAGTTCTTC
J: TRBJ1-5; size: many; V: TRBV27; D: .; CDR3: CASSLSTNGGDVNQPQHF; DNA: TGTGCCAGCAGTTTAAGTACTAACGGGGGCGACGTCAATCAGCCCCAGCATTTT
J: TRBJ1-1; size: .; V: TRBV9; D: .; CDR3: CASSAGTLNTEAFF; DNA: TGTGCCAGCAGCGCCGGGACATTGAACACTGAAGCTTTCTTT
J: TRBJ1-4; size: .; V: TRBV19; D: .; CDR3: CASSPTEQPEKLFF; DNA: TGTGCCAGTAGTCCAACAGAACAACCGGAAAAACTGTTTTTT
J: TRBJ1-3; size: .; V: TRBV3-1; D: .; CDR3: CASSPNLRGNTIYF; DNA: TGTGCCAGCAGCCCAAATTTGAGGGGAAACACCATATATTTT
J: TRBJ1-2; size: .; V: TRBV6-1; D: TRBD1; CDR3: CASKIRQDRGGYTF; DNA: TGTGCCAGCAAGATCAGACAGGACAGGGGCGGCTACACCTTC
J: TRBJ1-1; size: .; V: TRBV7-3; D: TRBD1; CDR3: CASSPTGVDEAFF; DNA: TGTGCCAGCAGCCCGACAGGGGTGGATGAAGCTTTCTTT
J: TRBJ1-2; size: few; V: TRBV5-1; D: TRBD1; CDR3: CASSSGQGTYGYTF; DNA: TGTGCCAGCAGCTCGGGACAGGGGACCTACGGCTACACCTTC
J: TRBJ1-1; size: few; V: TRBV25-1; D: .; CDR3: CASSEFRRAMNTEAFF; DNA: TGTGCCAGCAGTGAATTTCGGAGGGCAATGAACACTGAAGCTTTCTTT
J: TRBJ1-5; size: .; V: TRBV27; D: .; CDR3: CASWTANQPQHF; DNA: TGTGCCAGTTGGACAGCAAATCAGCCCCAGCATTTT